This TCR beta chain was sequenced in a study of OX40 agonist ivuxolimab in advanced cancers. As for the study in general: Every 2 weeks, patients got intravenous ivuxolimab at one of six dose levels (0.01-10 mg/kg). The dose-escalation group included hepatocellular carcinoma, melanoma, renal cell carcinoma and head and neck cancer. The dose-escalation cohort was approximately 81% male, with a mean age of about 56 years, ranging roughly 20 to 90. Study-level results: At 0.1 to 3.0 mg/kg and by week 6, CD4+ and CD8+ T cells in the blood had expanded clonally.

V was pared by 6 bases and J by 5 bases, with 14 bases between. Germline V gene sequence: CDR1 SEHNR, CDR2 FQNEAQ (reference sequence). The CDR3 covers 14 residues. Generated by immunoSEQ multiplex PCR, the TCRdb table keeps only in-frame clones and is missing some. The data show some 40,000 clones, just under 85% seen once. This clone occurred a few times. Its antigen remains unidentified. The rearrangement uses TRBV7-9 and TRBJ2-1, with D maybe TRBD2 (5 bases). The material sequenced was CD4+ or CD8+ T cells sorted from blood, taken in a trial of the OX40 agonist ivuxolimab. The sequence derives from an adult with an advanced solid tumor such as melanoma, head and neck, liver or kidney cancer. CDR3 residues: CASRPREGHNEQFF. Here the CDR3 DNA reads TGTGCCAGCAGGCCTCGAGAGGGCCACAATGAGCAGTTCTTC.